These 3 T cell receptor beta chains were all obtained from the same sample, sequenced in a study of CD8 T cells in ankylosing spondylitis. TCRdb ran MiXCR on the 5' RACE reads and lists one entry per CDR3 protein. The sample carries 300,000 to 350,000 distinct CDR3 sequences, about 15% recorded once. Sample: blood, either unsorted or a sorted T cell fraction (not recorded which). The receptors derive from a male donor with ankylosing spondylitis or in good health (not recorded which).

This clonotype showed up just a few times. The rearrangement uses TRBV2 and TRBJ2-1; tentatively, D is TRBD2 (5 bases). Germline lookup yields CDR1 SNHLY and CDR2 FYNNEI. The CDR3 is made up of 14 amino acids. Trimming removed 7 bases at V and 8 bases at J, with 18 bases between. CDR3 nucleotides: TGTGCCAGCATATCCGGGGTTTGGAGCGATGAGCAGTTCTTC. This translates into CASISGVWSDEQFF. Full variable domain (missing parts from reference TRBV2 and TRBJ2-1): EPEVTQTPSHQVTQMGQEVILRCVPISNHLYFYWYRQILGQKVEFLVSFYNNEISEKSEIFDDQFSVERPDGSNFTLKIRSTKLEDSAMYFCASISGVWSDEQFFGPGTRLTVL.

The genes are TRBV7-2 and TRBJ2-1, with D perhaps matching TRBD2 (5 bases). Between the trimmed V and J ends, which lost 4 bases and 0 bases, there was a span of 13 bases. The CDR3 spans 16 residues. Germline loops: CDR1 SGHTA, CDR2 FQGNSA. This CDR3 is CASSSPKRISYNEQFF. In DNA, the CDR3 is TGTGCCAGCAGCTCCCCCAAGCGGATCTCCTACAATGAGCAGTTCTTC.

The chain links TRBV5-1 to TRBJ1-1; no clear D gene. Trimming pared 1 base from V and 0 bases from J, leaving 13 bases between. CDR1 is SGHRS and CDR2 is YFSETQ in the germline V gene. The CDR3 totals 16 residues. The CDR3 DNA follows: TGCGCCAGCAGCTTGCTAGGGTCTGGGCTGAACACTGAAGCTTTCTTT. This translates into CASSLLGSGLNTEAFF.